The 31 T cell receptor beta chains presented below share a single source sample, sequenced in a study of neoadjuvant anti-PD-1 for oral cavity cancer. This table comes from immunoSEQ multiplex PCR, and its TCRdb copy is limited to in-frame clones, with some not included. The table includes approximately 9,400 clones, just under 70% detected once. Time point given: after neoadjuvant nivolumab, at surgical resection. The starting material was PBMCs, obtained after nivolumab (anti-PD-1) treatment. These receptors all come from a person aged 35 to 85 with oral cavity squamous cell carcinoma.

This chain connects TRBV5-1 to TRBJ2-7; possible D gene TRBD1, 6 bases. V shed 1 base and J shed 4 bases, with 15 bases lying between them. The CDR3 contains 15 residues. Germline CDR1 is SGHRS and CDR2 is YFSETQ. The CDR3 DNA follows: TGCGCCAGCAGCTTGACGATCGGGACATTATACGAGCAGTACTTC. As protein: CASSLTIGTLYEQYF.

The chain joins TRBV5-1 to TRBJ2-7; TRBD2 is a possible D gene (6 bases). V lost 0 bases and J lost 2, with 12 bases in between. The CDR3 contains 15 residues. The germline gives CDR1 SGHRS, CDR2 YFSETQ. CDR3 loop: CASSLVAGPTYEQYF. The CDR3 DNA reads TGCGCCAGCAGCTTGGTGGCGGGGCCGACCTACGAGCAGTACTTC.

V and J are TRBV25-1 and TRBJ2-6; D ambiguous. This CDR3 spans 16 amino acids. Germline-derived CDR1 and CDR2 are MGHDK and SYGVNS. V lost 4 bases, J lost 0 bases, and 10 bases lay in between. The CDR3 region has the DNA TGTGCCAGCAGTGTCTCAGTCTTCTCTGGGGCCAACGTCCTGACTTTC. It is translated as CASSVSVFSGANVLTF.

The chain couples TRBV10-3 to TRBJ2-7; D perhaps matches TRBD2 (7 bases). V dropped 6 bases and J dropped 1 base, with 13 bases sitting between them. The germline gives CDR1 ENHRY, CDR2 SYGVKD. There are 14 residues in the CDR3. The CDR3 region has the DNA TGTGCCATCAGGATACAGGGAGGGTCCTACGAGCAGTACTTC. The encoded protein is CAIRIQGGSYEQYF.

The gene calls are TRBV10-2 and TRBJ1-2; possibly TRBD1 for D (5 bases). Germline values: CDR1 WSHSY, CDR2 SAAADI. The V end was cut by 5 bases, the J end by 7 bases, with 14 bases between. The length of the CDR3 is 13 residues. CDR3 coding DNA: TGCGCCAGCAGTTCGGGGCAGGGACTTGGCTACACCTTC. It codes for CASSSGQGLGYTF.

This clone was counted between two and nine times. The rearrangement uses TRBV9 and TRBJ1-1; 8 bases are a match to TRBD1. The CDR3 is 15 amino acids. J gave up 5 bases and V 0 bases, and 6 bases lay outside the gene matches. Germline CDR1 is SGDLS and CDR2 is YYNGEE. The CDR3 spells CASSVGQGSRTEAFF. The CDR3 coding sequence is TGTGCCAGCAGCGTAGGACAGGGGAGTCGGACTGAAGCTTTCTTT.

This clone was observed once. V gene TRBV27 combines with J gene TRBJ2-7; the D is unclear. This CDR3 is 11 amino acids long. CDR1 MNHEY and CDR2 SMNVEV come from the germline V gene (reference sequence). Trimming pared 0 bases from V and 5 bases from J, leaving 2 bases between. CDR3 sequence reads: CASSLSHEQYF. CDR3 sequence (DNA): TGTGCCAGCAGTTTATCTCACGAGCAGTACTTC.

This rearrangement joins TRBV6-1 to TRBJ1-5, with TRBD1 identical over 9 bases. Looked up from germline, CDR1 is MNHNS and CDR2 is SASEGT. This CDR3 has 15 residues. V was clipped by 5 bases and J by 2 bases; unmatched bases: 4. CDR3 region: CASSLDRGGNQPQHF. CDR3 nucleotides: TGTGCCAGCAGTCTGGACAGGGGTGGCAATCAGCCCCAGCATTTT.

This clone has only a few counts. This chain connects TRBV28 to TRBJ1-5; weak D call: TRBD1 (6 bases). With 3 bases removed from V and 0 bases from J, the gap between germline ends came to 12 bases. Germline V gene sequence: CDR1 MDHEN, CDR2 SYDVKM. There are 16 residues in the CDR3. For the CDR3, the DNA is TGTGCCAGCAGTTTCCCTGGACAGTATAGCAATCAGCCCCAGCATTTT. Translating gives CASSFPGQYSNQPQHF.

CDR3 amino acids: CASSISRGYYEQYF. In DNA, the CDR3 is TGTGCCAGTAGTATAAGCAGGGGGTACTACGAGCAGTACTTC. The chain combines TRBV19 with TRBJ2-7; 7 positions match TRBD1. Trimming took 2 bases from V and 3 from J; bases not matched to a gene: 4. The V gene's germline CDR1 is LNHDA and CDR2 SQIVND (reference sequence). This CDR3 has 14 residues. Full variable domain (remainder filled in from reference TRBV19 and TRBJ2-7): DGGITQSPKYLFRKEGQNVTLSCEQNLNHDAMYWYRQDPGQGLRLIYYSQIVNDFQKGDIAEGYSVSREKKESFPLTVTSAQKNPTAFYLCASSISRGYYEQYFGPGTRLTVT.

The table lists this clone with a few counts. The rearrangement links TRBV11-3 to TRBJ2-2; 9 bases align to TRBD1. V dropped 8 bases and J dropped 4; count of bases not matched to a gene: 11. CDR3 length equals 16 residues. Germline lookup yields CDR1 SGHNT and CDR2 YENEEA. The CDR3 DNA sequence: TGTGCCAGCTCCTTGGGGGGACAGGGCTTCACCGGGGAGCTGTTTTTT. Translating gives CASSLGGQGFTGELFF.

V and J are TRBV10-2 and TRBJ2-2; D tentatively fits TRBD1 or TRBD2 (5 bases each). Trimming took off 2 bases at V and 1 base at J, with 14 bases between the two ends. Germline V gene sequence: CDR1 WSHSY, CDR2 SAAADI. The CDR3 contains 17 residues. CDR3 coding DNA: TGCGCCAGCAGTGAGAGGTGGGGCAGCGGGAACACCGGGGAGCTGTTTTTT. This encodes CASSERWGSGNTGELFF.

The V call is TRBV14, the J call TRBJ2-7; D perhaps matches TRBD1 (5 bases). CDR1 SGHDN and CDR2 FVKESK come from the germline V gene. This CDR3 spans 15 amino acids. Trimming took off 1 base at V and 7 bases at J, with 17 bases between the two ends. The CDR3, as DNA: TGTGCCAGCAGCCAAGCTAGGGGCAAGGTCGGGGAGCAGTACTTC. It yields the protein CASSQARGKVGEQYF.

This chain links TRBV19 with TRBJ2-1; D is perhaps TRBD1 (5 bases). CDR1 is LNHDA, CDR2 SQIVND, per germline (reference sequence). The CDR3 totals 13 residues. Deletions cut 2 bases from V and 7 bases from J, with 9 bases between. The CDR3 DNA sequence: TGTGCCAGTAGTATATCGAAGGGGAATGAGCAGTTCTTC. Its protein product is CASSISKGNEQFF.

V and J are TRBV7-3 and TRBJ2-3; 9 bases fit TRBD2. The CDR3 covers 18 residues. Unmatched junction bases numbered 11, after V lost 4 bases and J lost 0 bases. The germline gives CDR1 SGHTA, CDR2 FQGTGA. Written as DNA, the CDR3 is TGTGCCAGCAGCTCCCACCGGGCTAGCGGGATGAGCACAGATACGCAGTATTTT. Its translation: CASSSHRASGMSTDTQYF.

V and J are TRBV11-2 and TRBJ1-1; 9 bases match TRBD1. Germline loops: CDR1 SGHAT, CDR2 FQNNGV. This CDR3 is 15 amino acids long. The ends lost 7 bases at V and 7 bases at J; junction bases unmatched: 13. CDR3 sequence reads: CASNAPGTGNVEAFF. CDR3 nucleotide sequence: TGTGCCAGCAACGCTCCCGGGACAGGGAACGTTGAAGCTTTCTTT. The full variable domain, its missing parts supplied by reference TRBV11-2 and TRBJ1-1, is EAGVAQSPRYKIIEKRQSVAFWCNPISGHATLYWYQQILGQGPKLLIQFQNNGVVDDSQLPKDRFSAERLKGVDSTLKIQPAKLEDSAVYLCASNAPGTGNVEAFFGQGTRLTVV.

This chain uses TRBV7-8 with TRBJ1-1, with a possible D match to TRBD1 (5 bases). V dropped 5 bases and J dropped 6 bases, with 13 bases sitting between them. Per the germline V gene, CDR1 is SGHVS and CDR2 is FQNEAQ. This CDR3 comprises 13 residues. CDR3 nucleotides: TGTGCCAGCAGCCCGGGGACGGCTGCTGAAGCTTTCTTT. Its translation: CASSPGTAAEAFF.

This clone was seen only once. The rearrangement uses TRBV10-1 and TRBJ1-3, with TRBD1 matching 10 bases. Germline trimming cut 4 bases from V and 0 bases from J; bases unmatched to any gene: 3. This CDR3 has 16 residues. CDR1 and CDR2 (germline): WNHNN, SYGVQD (reference sequence). CDR3 nucleotide sequence: TGCGCCAGCAGTGGGACAGGGGGAAGCTCTGGAAACACCATATATTTT. This translates into CASSGTGGSSGNTIYF.

This CDR3 is CASSLGNTGGVETQYF. The CDR3 coding sequence is TGTGCCAGCAGCTTGGGGAACACAGGGGGCGTCGAGACCCAGTACTTC. This chain joins TRBV5-4 and TRBJ2-5, with 9 bases aligning to TRBD1. V was clipped by 0 bases and J by 5 bases; unmatched bases: 8. CDR3 length: 16 amino acids. The germline V gene has CDR1 SGHNT and CDR2 YYREEE (reference sequence). The full variable domain, completed using reference TRBV5-4 and TRBJ2-5, is ETGVTQSPTHLIKTRGQQVTLRCSSQSGHNTVSWYQQALGQGPQFIFQYYREEENGRGNFPPRFSGLQFPNYSSELNVNALELDDSALYLCASSLGNTGGVETQYFGPGTRLLVL.

The chain joins TRBV5-4 to TRBJ1-1, with D possibly TRBD1 on 6 matching bases. Germline CDR1 reads SGHNT; CDR2 reads YYREEE (reference sequence). Trimming took 0 bases from V and 1 from J, leaving 10 bases between them. This CDR3 has 15 amino acids. CDR3 nucleotides: TGTGCCAGCAGCTTGGGGGGGCCGGCGAACACTGAAGCTTTCTTT. Amino acid sequence: CASSLGGPANTEAFF.

V is TRBV5-1 and J is TRBJ2-7; a weak D match, TRBD2 (5 bases). The CDR3 has 15 amino acids. Trimming left V 4 bases short and J 6 bases short, with 20 bases between. Germline-derived CDR1 and CDR2 are SGHRS and YFSETQ. CDR3 sequence: CASSPDGPLGVEQYF. The CDR3 DNA sequence: TGCGCCAGCAGCCCGGACGGTCCCCTCGGGGTCGAGCAGTACTTC.

This clone appeared once. V and J are TRBV2 and TRBJ1-4; 9 bases line up with TRBD1. The germline CDR1 and CDR2 sequences are SNHLY and FYNNEI. The CDR3 has 17 residues. V was clipped by 8 bases and J by 4 bases; unmatched bases: 14. The CDR3 spells CASGSVPGQGGNEKLFF. The CDR3 bases are TGTGCCAGCGGTAGCGTCCCGGGACAGGGTGGTAATGAAAAACTGTTTTTT.

V gene TRBV28 combines with J gene TRBJ1-2, with unresolved D. Trimming stripped 7 bases from V and 4 bases from J, with 10 bases between. Germline loops: CDR1 MDHEN, CDR2 SYDVKM. There are 12 residues in the CDR3. The CDR3 DNA reads as TGTGCCAGCAACGCCGGAGCCTATGGCTACACCTTC. As protein: CASNAGAYGYTF.

This clone was seen more than once but under ten times. The rearrangement links TRBV5-4 to TRBJ1-2; D uncertain. The CDR3 length is 13 residues. V lost 4 bases, J lost 8 bases, and 15 bases lay in between. Germline loops: CDR1 SGHNT, CDR2 YYREEE (reference sequence). The CDR3 loop is CASSPSGEDGYTF. The CDR3 region has the DNA TGTGCCAGCAGCCCTTCCGGCGAGGACGGCTACACCTTC.

This chain connects TRBV14 to TRBJ2-3; unclear D gene. Germline CDR1 is SGHDN and CDR2 is FVKESK. The CDR3 totals 11 residues. Trimming removed 1 base at V and 10 bases at J, with 6 bases between. The CDR3 bases are TGTGCCAGCAGCCAAGTCGACTCGCAGTATTTT. It codes for CASSQVDSQYF.

The V gene is TRBV5-6, the J gene TRBJ1-2; D is possibly TRBD1 (6 bases). The CDR3 spans 14 residues. Per germline, CDR1 SGHDT and CDR2 YYEEEE. Trimming cost V 2 bases and J 4 bases, with 12 bases left between them. The CDR3 spells CASSFQDRIYGYTF. CDR3 sequence (DNA): TGTGCCAGCAGCTTCCAAGACAGGATCTATGGCTACACCTTC.

This clone was seen a few times. CDR3 amino acids: CASKGLAGQETQYF. The CDR3 DNA is TGTGCCAGCAAGGGACTAGCGGGACAAGAGACCCAGTACTTC. V is TRBV14 and J is TRBJ2-5; 13 bases match TRBD2. The CDR3 runs to 14 residues. V was pared by 7 bases and J by 2 bases, with 1 base of the junction left unmatched. Per the germline V gene, CDR1 is SGHDN and CDR2 is FVKESK.

The table lists this clone with a few counts. The chain links TRBV5-1 to TRBJ1-2, with D possibly matching TRBD1 (5 bases). V gave up 3 bases and J gave up 8 bases, with 14 bases separating them. This CDR3 contains 13 residues. Germline V gene lookup returns CDR1 SGHRS and CDR2 YFSETQ. In DNA, the CDR3 is TGCGCCAGCAGCTCGGGTGAGGGGTACGGCTACACCTTC. This encodes CASSSGEGYGYTF.

V usage is TRBV6-5 and J usage is TRBJ1-2; 8 positions match TRBD1. CDR3 length equals 13 residues. The germline CDR1 and CDR2 sequences are MNHEY and SVGAGI. J gave up 4 bases and V 7 bases, and 5 bases lay outside the gene matches. CDR3: CASIGDRTYGYTF. The CDR3 coding sequence is TGTGCCAGCATTGGGGACAGGACCTATGGCTACACCTTC.

The rearrangement links TRBV6-1 to TRBJ2-5; D not resolved. The last part of the DNA fits TRBJ2-7 better; the J call may be wrong. This CDR3 is built from 12 residues. Germline V CDR1 and CDR2: MNHNS, SASEGT. The CDR3 protein is CASSLTFYEQYF. In DNA form, the CDR3 reads TGTGCCAGCAGTCTAACGTTCTACGAGCAGTACTTC.

The chain combines TRBV7-2 with TRBJ1-3; D unclear. Trimming removed 1 base from V and 0 bases from J, with 10 bases in between. The CDR3 has 16 residues. Germline V lookup: CDR1 SGHTA, CDR2 FQGNSA. The DNA for the CDR3 is TGTGCCAGCAGCTTAGGTTTAGTCTACTCTGGAAACACCATATATTTT. Its translation: CASSLGLVYSGNTIYF.